Below are 4 T cell receptor beta chains sequenced from a single sample in a study of molecular identifiers for immune sequencing clone quantification. TCRdb re-called the PCR reads through MiXCR, storing one row per CDR3 protein. This sample carries approximately 550,000 distinct CDR3 sequences, about a quarter of them seen once, and the ten largest clones take about 0.75%. Sequences were obtained from naive CD8+ T cells from blood, with Jurkat cell RNA spiked in. Documented subset: FACS-sorted CD8+CD4-CCR7+CD45RA+ naive T cells. These receptors were obtained from a human donor in good health. Some libraries in this study had Jurkat cell RNA spiked in.

Remarks on this clonotype: A much more abundant neighbour one base away suggests this may be a read error. This chain joins TRBV7-9 and TRBJ1-1; D gene ambiguous. CDR3 length: 15 residues. V was trimmed by 5 bases and J by 0 bases, leaving 13 bases between them. Germline-derived CDR1 and CDR2 are SEHNR and FQNEAQ (reference sequence). CDR3 nucleotide sequence: TGTGCCAGCAGCCCTTCCCGAGAAATGAACACTGAAGCTTTCTTT. It translates to CASSPSREMNTEAFF. The full variable domain, with the rest looked up from reference TRBV7-9 and TRBJ1-1, is DTGVSQNPRHKITKRGQNVTFRCDPISEHNRLYWYRQTLGQGPEFLTYFQNEAQLEKSRLLSDRFSAERPKGSFSTLEIQRTEQGDSAMYLCASSPSREMNTEAFFGQGTRLTVV.

This clonotype was recorded at least ten times. This chain uses TRBV20-1 with TRBJ2-7, with D possibly TRBD1 on 5 matching bases. The CDR3 length is 13 residues. The V end was cut by 2 bases, the J end by 3 bases, with 11 bases between. Per the germline V gene, CDR1 is DFQATT and CDR2 is SNEGSKA (reference sequence). In nucleotides, the CDR3 is TGCAGTGCTAGACCCCAGGGAAGCTACGAGCAGTACTTC. The encoded protein is CSARPQGSYEQYF.

This clonotype has a count of ten or more. The chain uses TRBV5-1 and TRBJ1-1; TRBD1 matches at 7 bases. CDR3 length: 14 residues. The J segment lost 4 bases and the V segment lost 1 base, leaving 4 bases of the junction unmatched. Germline CDR1 and CDR2: SGHRS and YFSETQ. The CDR3 loop is CASSLWGDSTEAFF. The CDR3 DNA follows: TGCGCCAGCAGCTTGTGGGGGGACAGCACTGAAGCTTTCTTT.

The rearrangement uses TRBV7-2 and TRBJ2-1; 7 positions match TRBD2. The CDR3 is 16 residues long. The germline V gene has CDR1 SGHTA and CDR2 FQGNSA. V lost 5 bases and J lost 1; bases outside the gene matches: 8. This chain's CDR3 is CASSPPGAGSYNEQFF. CDR3 nucleotide sequence: TGTGCCAGCAGCCCCCCCGGAGCGGGGTCCTACAATGAGCAGTTCTTC.